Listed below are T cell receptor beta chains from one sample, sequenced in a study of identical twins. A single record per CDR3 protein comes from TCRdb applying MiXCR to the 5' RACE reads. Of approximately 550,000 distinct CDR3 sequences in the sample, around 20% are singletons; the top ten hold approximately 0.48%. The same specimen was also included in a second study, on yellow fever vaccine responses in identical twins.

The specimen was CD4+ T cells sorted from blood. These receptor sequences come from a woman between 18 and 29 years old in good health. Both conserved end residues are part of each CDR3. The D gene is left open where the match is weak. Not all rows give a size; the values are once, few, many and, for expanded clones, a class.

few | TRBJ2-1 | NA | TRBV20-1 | TGCAGTGCTAGAGGATGGCAGCAGCATGCCGCCTACAATGAGCAGTTCTTC | CSARGWQQHAAYNEQFF
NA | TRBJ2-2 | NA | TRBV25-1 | TGTGCCAGCAGTGAATACCCAGGGGTCACCGGGGAGCTGTTTTTT | CASSEYPGVTGELFF
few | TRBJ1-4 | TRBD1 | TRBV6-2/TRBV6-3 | TGTGCCAGCAGTTACTCGAGCACCAGGGGGAATGAAAAACTGTTTTTT | CASSYSSTRGNEKLFF
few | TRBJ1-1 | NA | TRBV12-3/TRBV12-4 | TGTGCCAGCAGTTTCGGTTTCGTGGCTTTCTTT | CASSFGFVAFF
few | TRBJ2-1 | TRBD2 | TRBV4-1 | TGCGCCAGCAGCCAGCCCGGGACTAGCGGCCACAATGAGCAGTTCTTC | CASSQPGTSGHNEQFF
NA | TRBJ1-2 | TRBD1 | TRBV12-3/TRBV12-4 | TGTGCCAGCAGTCGAGGAAGGACAGGGGGCGCGGGTGGCTACACCTTC | CASSRGRTGGAGGYTF
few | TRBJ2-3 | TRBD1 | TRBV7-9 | TGTGCCAGCAGGACCGGGACAGGGGGCTCAGATACGCAGTATTTT | CASRTGTGGSDTQYF
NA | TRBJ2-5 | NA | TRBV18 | TGTGCCAGCTCCCGACCACCAGAGACCCAGTACTTC | CASSRPPETQYF
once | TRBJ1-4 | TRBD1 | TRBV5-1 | TGCGCCAGCAGCGTCGGACAGGGAATTAATGAAAAACTGTTTTTT | CASSVGQGINEKLFF
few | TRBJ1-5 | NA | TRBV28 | TGTGCCAGCAGTTCGTGGGATAGCAATCAGCCCCAGCATTTT | CASSSWDSNQPQHF
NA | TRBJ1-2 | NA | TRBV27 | TGTGCCAGCCGAAAGGACCGCTTAGCTAACTATGGCTACACCTTC | CASRKDRLANYGYTF
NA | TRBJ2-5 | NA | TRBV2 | TGTGCCAGCAGTGCGGCTAGGGTGCAAGAGACCCAGTACTTC | CASSAARVQETQYF
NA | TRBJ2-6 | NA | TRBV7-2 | TGTGCCAGCAGATCCCCCTCTGGGGCCAACGTCCTGACTTTC | CASRSPSGANVLTF
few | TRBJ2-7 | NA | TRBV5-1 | TGCGCCAGCAGCTCGGACAGAGACTACGAGCAGTACTTC | CASSSDRDYEQYF
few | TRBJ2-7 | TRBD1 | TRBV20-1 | TGCAGTGCTACCCCCGGGACAGGGGGTTCTGAGGAGCAGTACTTC | CSATPGTGGSEEQYF
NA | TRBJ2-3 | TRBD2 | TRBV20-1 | TGCAGTGCTAGAGCCAGGGGGACTAGCGGGAGTAATACGCAGTATTTT | CSARARGTSGSNTQYF
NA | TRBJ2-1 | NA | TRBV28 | TGTGCCAGCAGTCCAGCCTTTGACAGGTTCTACAATGAGCAGTTCTTC | CASSPAFDRFYNEQFF
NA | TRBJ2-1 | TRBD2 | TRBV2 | TGTGCCAGCAGTTTCCAAGCGGGGGGGTTGGATGAGCAGTTCTTC | CASSFQAGGLDEQFF
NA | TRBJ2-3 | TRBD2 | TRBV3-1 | TGTGCCAGCAGCCAAGTACCACTAGCGGGGGTAGATACGCAGTATTTT | CASSQVPLAGVDTQYF
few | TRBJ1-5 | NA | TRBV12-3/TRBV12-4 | TGTGCCAGCAGCCACCGGGGACCCCAGCATTTT | CASSHRGPQHF
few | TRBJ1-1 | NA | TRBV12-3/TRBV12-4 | TGTGCCAGCAGTTCCCGAAGTATTCGAGCTTTCTTT | CASSSRSIRAFF
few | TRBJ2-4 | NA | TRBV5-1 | TGCGCCAGCAGCTTCGGGACAAGCAAAAACATTCAGTACTTC | CASSFGTSKNIQYF
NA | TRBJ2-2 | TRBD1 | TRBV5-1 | TGCGCCAGCAGCTTCGTACGGGACAGGGTTTCCGGGGAGCTGTTTTTT | CASSFVRDRVSGELFF
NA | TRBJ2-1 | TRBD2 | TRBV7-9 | TGTGCCAGCAGCTTAGGTAGCGGGGGCCTCTACAATGAGCAGTTCTTC | CASSLGSGGLYNEQFF
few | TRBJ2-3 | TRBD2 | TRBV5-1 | TGCGCCAGCAGCTTAAATAGCGGGGAAGATACGCAGTATTTT | CASSLNSGEDTQYF
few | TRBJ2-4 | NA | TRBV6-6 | TGTGCCAGCAGTTACGAGGGAAACATTCAGTACTTC | CASSYEGNIQYF
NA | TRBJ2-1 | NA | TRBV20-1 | TGCAGTGCTAGAGATGGGCGAACGGACTACCCCAGGTTCTTC | CSARDGRTDYPRFF
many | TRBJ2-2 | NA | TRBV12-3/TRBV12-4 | TGTGCCAGCAACAGGGACACCGGGGAGCTGTTTTTT | CASNRDTGELFF
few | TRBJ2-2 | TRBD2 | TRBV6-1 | TGTGCCAGCAGTGAAGCTAGCGGGATGACCGGGGAGCTGTTTTTT | CASSEASGMTGELFF
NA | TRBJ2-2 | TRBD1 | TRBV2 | TGTGCCAGCAGTGAATTAAGGGGGCGGAACACCGGGGAGCTGTTTTTT | CASSELRGRNTGELFF